This TCR beta chain was sequenced for a study of T cell responses to AZD1222 COVID-19 vaccine. Across the whole study: Second doses that came at about 4 or about 12 weeks were put together. The study, taken as a whole, reports: At study baseline, merely several AZD1222 recipients were seropositive. Mostly white British, mostly female donors; authors suggested clonal diversity may be underestimated. The span of vaccine-associated CD4 TCRs extended across spike, with dominance at 160-218 and 743-854.

Of note for this clone: Its antigen is undetermined.

Germline CDR1 SGHDN, CDR2 FVKESK. Germline trimming cut 0 bases from V and 8 bases from J; bases unmatched to any gene: 9. The CDR3 consists of 16 residues. This table comes from immunoSEQ multiplex PCR, and its TCRdb copy is limited to in-frame clones, with some not included. The table includes tens of thousands of clones, almost 90% detected once. The sequence came from an adult in good health. The rearrangement joins TRBV14 to TRBJ2-4; TRBD1 matches 8 bases. The sample was peripheral blood, taken on day 0 of AZD1222 vaccination. This chain's CDR3 is CASSQDRTGPGDIQYF. The CDR3 bases are TGTGCCAGCAGCCAAGATCGGACAGGGCCTGGGGACATTCAGTACTTC.